What follows describes a single T cell receptor beta chain. Its antigen is unknown. The junction departs from the called germline gene at one end, perhaps through a read error. cDNA libraries of TCR beta carried unique molecular identifiers. TCRdb processed the PCR reads anew with MiXCR; each CDR3 protein has one entry. Among under 200,000 distinct CDR3 sequences listed, approximately 35% were seen once. The source of the sample is a study of post-analysis software for immune sequencing data. Study-wide results and limits: A significant reduction in normalized Chao1 diversity was observed in multiple sclerosis patients versus controls. Comparison of patients with controls showed five TRBV segments more frequent in patients, TRBV5-6, TRBV5-1 and TRBV20-1 among them. By F measure, samples from a shared preparation batch strongly co-clustered.

CDR1 is SQVTM, CDR2 ANQGSEA, per germline. The CDR3 is 14 residues long. This clonotype was obtained from a girl aged 5-17 years with multiple sclerosis. This chain connects TRBV29-1 to TRBJ1-2, with 7 bases fitting TRBD1. The sample in question was blood, obtained after autologous hematopoietic stem cell transplantation. The CDR3 sequence is CGVEDKGADYGYTF. The CDR3 DNA reads as TGCGGCGTTGAAGATAAGGGGGCTGACTATGGCTACACCTTC.